This T cell receptor beta chain came from a study of spatial heterogeneity in lung cancer. TCRdb independently ran MiXCR on the 5' RACE reads; one entry per CDR3 protein. The data show about 10,000 distinct CDR3 sequences, with about 12% seen just once and about 10% held by the top ten. The CDR3 totals 16 residues. Unmatched junction bases numbered 5, after V lost 5 bases and J lost 4 bases. General study results and limits: It was found that expanded intratumoral alpha and beta TCR counts tracked tumor mutation counts.

Time point of the sample: sample taken at primary tumor resection. This clonotype was found many times. Its target is unknown. Specimen: lung tumor tissue, collected at surgery. The sequence came from a male donor with early-stage non-small cell lung cancer. V gene TRBV12-3 or TRBV12-4 combines with J gene TRBJ2-3, with 14 bases identical to TRBD2. The CDR3 loop reads CASSQRTSGRSDTQYF. CDR3 nucleotides: TGTGCCAGCAGTCAAAGGACTAGCGGGAGGTCAGATACGCAGTATTTT.